This entry describes one T cell receptor (beta chain). No antigen is known for it. V was clipped by 6 bases and J by 3 bases; unmatched bases: 10. Germline V gene sequence: CDR1 SGHTA, CDR2 FQGNSA. This CDR3 region has 15 residues. Here immunoSEQ multiplex PCR was the method, and the copy in TCRdb shows in-frame clones only, minus some. The sample comprises about 2.4 million clones, more than 85% of which are singletons, and 0.36% rests with the top ten. This entry is derived from a study of shared clonotypes between healthy human individuals. Overall study: A donor's plate count was three for CD4 naive and three for CD4 memory; CD8 naive had two and CD8 memory one.

Regarding the study as a whole: A reduction in generation probabilities was seen for non-shared clonotypes relative to those shared by all four donors.

The sequence derives from a man between 18 and 29 years old in good health. Some clones in this sample may be carry-over from other donors' samples. The genes are TRBV7-2 and TRBJ2-7, with 8 bases lining up with TRBD2. The sample consisted of naive CD4+ T cells from PBMCs. Subset reported: CD45RA+ positively selected. CDR3: CASSFRAGLDYEQYF. DNA for the CDR3: TGTGCCAGCAGTTTTAGGGCGGGACTAGACTACGAGCAGTACTTC.